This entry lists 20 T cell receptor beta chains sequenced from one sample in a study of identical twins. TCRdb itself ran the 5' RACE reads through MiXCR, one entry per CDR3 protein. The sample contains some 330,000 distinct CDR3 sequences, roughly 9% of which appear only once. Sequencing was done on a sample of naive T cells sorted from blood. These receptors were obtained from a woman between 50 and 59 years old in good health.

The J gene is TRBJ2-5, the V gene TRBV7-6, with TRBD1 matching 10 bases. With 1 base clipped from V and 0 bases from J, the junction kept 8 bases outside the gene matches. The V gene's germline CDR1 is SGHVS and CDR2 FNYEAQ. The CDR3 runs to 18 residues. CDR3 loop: CASSLDLMDRGYQETQYF. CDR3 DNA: TGTGCCAGCAGCTTAGACCTGATGGACAGGGGGTACCAAGAGACCCAGTACTTC.

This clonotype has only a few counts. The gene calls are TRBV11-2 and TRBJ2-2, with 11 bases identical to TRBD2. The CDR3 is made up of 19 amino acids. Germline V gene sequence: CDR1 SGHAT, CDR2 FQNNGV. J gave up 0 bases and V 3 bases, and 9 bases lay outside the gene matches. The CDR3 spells CASSFAVEGLAANTGELFF. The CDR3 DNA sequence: TGTGCCAGCAGCTTCGCCGTTGAGGGACTAGCGGCGAACACCGGGGAGCTGTTTTTT.

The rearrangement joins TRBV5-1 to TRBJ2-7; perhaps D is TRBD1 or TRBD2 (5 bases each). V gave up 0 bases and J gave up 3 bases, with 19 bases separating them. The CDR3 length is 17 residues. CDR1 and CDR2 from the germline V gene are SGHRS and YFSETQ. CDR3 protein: CASSLVGVGHRGYEQYV. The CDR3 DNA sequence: TGCGCCAGCAGCTTGGTGGGGGTAGGCCACCGAGGCTACGAGCAGTACGTC.

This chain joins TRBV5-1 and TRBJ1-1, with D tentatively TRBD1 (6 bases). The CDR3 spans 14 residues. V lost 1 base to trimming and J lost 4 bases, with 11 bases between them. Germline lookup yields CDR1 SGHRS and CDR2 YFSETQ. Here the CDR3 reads CASSLTGPRTEAFF. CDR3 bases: TGCGCCAGCAGCTTGACAGGGCCCCGCACTGAAGCTTTCTTT.

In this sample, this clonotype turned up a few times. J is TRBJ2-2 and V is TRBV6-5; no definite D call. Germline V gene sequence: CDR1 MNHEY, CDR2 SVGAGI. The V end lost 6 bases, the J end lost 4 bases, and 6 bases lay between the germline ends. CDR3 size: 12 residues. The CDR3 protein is CASRLPTGELFF. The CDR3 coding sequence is TGTGCCAGCAGGCTCCCCACCGGGGAGCTGTTTTTT.

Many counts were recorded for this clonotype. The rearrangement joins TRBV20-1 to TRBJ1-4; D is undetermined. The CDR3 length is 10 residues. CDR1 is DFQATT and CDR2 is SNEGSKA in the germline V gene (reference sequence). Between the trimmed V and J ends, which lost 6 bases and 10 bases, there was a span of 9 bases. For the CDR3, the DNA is TGCAGTGCAACCGACGGAAAACTGTTTTTT. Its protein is CSATDGKLFF.

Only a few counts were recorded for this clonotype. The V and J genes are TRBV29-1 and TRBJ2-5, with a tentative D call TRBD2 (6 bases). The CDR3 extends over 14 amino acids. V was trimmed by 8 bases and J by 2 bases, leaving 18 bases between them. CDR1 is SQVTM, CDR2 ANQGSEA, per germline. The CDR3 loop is CSTYGSGLQETQYF. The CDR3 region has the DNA TGCAGCACCTATGGGAGCGGGCTGCAAGAGACCCAGTACTTC.

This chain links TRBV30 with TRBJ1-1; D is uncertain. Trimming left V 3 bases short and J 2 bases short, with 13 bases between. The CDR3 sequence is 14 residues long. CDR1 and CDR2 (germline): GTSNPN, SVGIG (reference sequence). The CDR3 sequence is CAWSRLNSNTEAFF. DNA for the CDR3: TGTGCCTGGAGCCGCCTCAACTCTAACACTGAAGCTTTCTTT.

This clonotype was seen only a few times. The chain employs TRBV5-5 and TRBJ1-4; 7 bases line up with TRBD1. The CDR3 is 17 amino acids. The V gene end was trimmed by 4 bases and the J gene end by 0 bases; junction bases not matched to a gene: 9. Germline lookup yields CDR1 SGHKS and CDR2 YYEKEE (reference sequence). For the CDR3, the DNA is TGTGCCAGCAGCGGGGGACAGAATCGTGCAACTAATGAAAAACTGTTTTTT. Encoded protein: CASSGGQNRATNEKLFF.

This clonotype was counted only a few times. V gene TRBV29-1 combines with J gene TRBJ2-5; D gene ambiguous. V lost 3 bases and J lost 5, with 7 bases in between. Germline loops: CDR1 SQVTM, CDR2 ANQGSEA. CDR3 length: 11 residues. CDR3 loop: CSVDVVETQYF. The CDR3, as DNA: TGCAGCGTTGATGTCGTGGAGACCCAGTACTTC.

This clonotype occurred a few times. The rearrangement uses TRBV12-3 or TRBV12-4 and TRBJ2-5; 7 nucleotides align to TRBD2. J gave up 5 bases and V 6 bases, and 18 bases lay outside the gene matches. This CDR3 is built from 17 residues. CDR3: CASRRQGGLLGGETQYF. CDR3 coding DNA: TGTGCCAGCAGACGGCAGGGTGGACTACTCGGGGGGGAGACCCAGTACTTC.

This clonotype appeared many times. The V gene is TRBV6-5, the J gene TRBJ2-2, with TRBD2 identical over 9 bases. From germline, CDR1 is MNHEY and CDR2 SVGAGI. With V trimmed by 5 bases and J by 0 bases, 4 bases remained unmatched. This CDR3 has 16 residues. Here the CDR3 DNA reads TGTGCCAGCAGTCAAACTAGCGGGTCGAACACCGGGGAGCTGTTTTTT. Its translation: CASSQTSGSNTGELFF.

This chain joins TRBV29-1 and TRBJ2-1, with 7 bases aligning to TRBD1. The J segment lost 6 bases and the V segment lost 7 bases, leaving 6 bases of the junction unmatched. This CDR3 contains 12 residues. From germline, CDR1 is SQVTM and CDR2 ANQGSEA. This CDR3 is CSAGRQGNEQFF. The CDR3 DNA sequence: TGCAGCGCCGGCCGACAGGGCAATGAGCAGTTCTTC.

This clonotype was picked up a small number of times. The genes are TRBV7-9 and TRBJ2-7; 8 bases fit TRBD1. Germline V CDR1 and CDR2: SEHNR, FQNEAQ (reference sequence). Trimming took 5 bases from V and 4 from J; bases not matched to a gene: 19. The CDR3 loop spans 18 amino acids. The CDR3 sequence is CASSETKIRQGRMYEQYF. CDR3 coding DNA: TGTGCCAGCAGCGAGACAAAAATAAGACAGGGGAGAATGTACGAGCAGTACTTC.

The CDR3 nucleotides read TGCAGTGCTACCCCATCCGGGACATCCTACGAGCAGTACGTC. Translating gives CSATPSGTSYEQYV. This sequence joins TRBV20-1 and TRBJ2-7; D is perhaps TRBD1 (6 bases). The CDR3 totals 14 residues. V was cut by 4 bases and J by 1 base, with 14 bases left in between. Germline assignment: CDR1 DFQATT and CDR2 SNEGSKA (reference sequence).

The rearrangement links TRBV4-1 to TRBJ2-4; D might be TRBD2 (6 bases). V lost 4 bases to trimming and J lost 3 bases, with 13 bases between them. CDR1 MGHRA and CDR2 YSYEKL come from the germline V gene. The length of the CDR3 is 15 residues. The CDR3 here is CASSLVGGDKNIQYF. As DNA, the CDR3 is TGCGCCAGCAGCCTAGTCGGAGGGGACAAAAACATTCAGTACTTC.

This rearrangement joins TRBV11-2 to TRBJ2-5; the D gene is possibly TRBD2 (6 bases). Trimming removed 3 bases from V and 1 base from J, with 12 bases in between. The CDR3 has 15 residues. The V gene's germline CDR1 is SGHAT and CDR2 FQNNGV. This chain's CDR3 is CASSFRSSAQETQYF. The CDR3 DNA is TGTGCCAGCAGCTTTCGGTCTAGCGCCCAAGAGACCCAGTACTTC.

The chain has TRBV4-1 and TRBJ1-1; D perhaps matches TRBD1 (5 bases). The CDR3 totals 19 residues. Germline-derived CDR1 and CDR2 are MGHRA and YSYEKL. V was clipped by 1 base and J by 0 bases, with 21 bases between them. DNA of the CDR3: TGCGCCAGCAGCCAAGGGGAGGACACTCGATTTAGCATGAACACTGAAGCTTTCTTT. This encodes CASSQGEDTRFSMNTEAFF.

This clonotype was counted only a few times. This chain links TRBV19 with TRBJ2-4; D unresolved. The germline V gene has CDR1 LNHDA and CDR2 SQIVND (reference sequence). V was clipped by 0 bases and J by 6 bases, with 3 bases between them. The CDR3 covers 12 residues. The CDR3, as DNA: TGTGCCAGTAGTATAGACCGAAACATTCAGTACTTC. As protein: CASSIDRNIQYF.

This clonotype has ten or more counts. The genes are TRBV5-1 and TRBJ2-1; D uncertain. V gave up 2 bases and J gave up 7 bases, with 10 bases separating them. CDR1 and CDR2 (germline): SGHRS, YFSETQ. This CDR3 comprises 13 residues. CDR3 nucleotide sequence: TGCGCCAGCAGCTTCCCTGACGGGAATGAGCAGTTCTTC. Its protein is CASSFPDGNEQFF.